This T cell receptor beta chain was found in a study of beta chain features in type 1 diabetes. Study findings and constraints: Type 1 diabetes patients had TCRB CDR3s that were shorter (moderately but significantly so) in all four CD4+ subsets.

CDR1 is SEHNR and CDR2 is FQNEAQ in the germline V gene (reference sequence). The CDR3 has 12 residues. The ends were cut back, 5 bases at V and 6 bases at J, with 7 bases in the middle. Expressed TCRB transcripts were sequenced, since all the RNA that had been isolated was reverse transcribed. The repertoire was sequenced with immunoSEQ multiplex PCR; TCRdb's copy has only in-frame clones and lacks some. This sample has 600,000 to 750,000 clones, with under 15% found just once. This clone turned up a few times. What it binds is unknown. V gene TRBV7-9 combines with J gene TRBJ1-4; D is undetermined. The TCR sequence derives from a man in his thirties or forties with type 1 diabetes. Input material: naive CD4+ T cells from blood. CDR3 DNA: TGTGCCAGCAGCCCGGAGGATGAAAAACTGTTTTTT. Amino acids: CASSPEDEKLFF. Complete variable domain (other parts from reference TRBV7-9 and TRBJ1-4): DTGVSQNPRHKITKRGQNVTFRCDPISEHNRLYWYRQTLGQGPEFLTYFQNEAQLEKSRLLSDRFSAERPKGSFSTLEIQRTEQGDSAMYLCASSPEDEKLFFGSGTQLSVL.